This TCR beta chain was sequenced for a study of T cell responses to AZD1222 COVID-19 vaccine. The method was immunoSEQ multiplex PCR; TCRdb's version includes in-frame clones alone and lacks a portion of them. The table records 85,000 to 100,000 clones, about 89% of them present only once. This clonotype was obtained from an adult who received the AZD1222 COVID-19 vaccine. The sequences come from peripheral blood, collected 28 days after the second AZD1222 dose.

This chain's CDR3 is CASGARGRDNEKLFF. The CDR3, as DNA: TGTGCTAGTGGTGCTCGGGGGAGGGATAATGAAAAACTGTTTTTT. This chain connects TRBV12-5 to TRBJ1-4; D might be TRBD1 (5 bases). This CDR3 is 15 amino acids long. V was trimmed by 5 bases and J by 4 bases, leaving 14 bases between them. CDR1 and CDR2 (germline): LGHNT, FRNRAP.